These T cell receptor beta chains were read from a single sample in a study of blood T cell repertoires in COVID-19. Sequenced by immunoSEQ multiplex PCR; TCRdb stores in-frame clones only, minus some. The sample has approximately 150,000 clones; about 81% are singletons. The specimen was peripheral blood. These receptors were collected from a human donor in a cohort sampled during active COVID-19. CDR3s include the opening cysteine and the closing phenylalanine or tryptophan. Each record gives: V gene, J gene, CDR3 protein.

TRBV5-1	TRBJ1-2	CASSLAKQGDYGYTF
TRBV9	TRBJ1-1	CASSLLDRGNTEAFF
TRBV24-1	TRBJ2-1	CATSDIGGKDNEQFF
TRBV5-5	TRBJ2-7	CASSFYLYEQYF
TRBV2	TRBJ1-6	CASSEGQARLIIHF
TRBV27	TRBJ2-1	CASSFKLSYEQFF
TRBV27	TRBJ1-1	CASSSPRQGHTEAFF
TRBV5-6	TRBJ2-3	CASSFLAVFPASTDTQYF
TRBV7-6	TRBJ2-2	CASSLGTGVGTGELFF
TRBV4-1	TRBJ2-7	CASSQGLANSYEQYF
TRBV6-5	TRBJ1-3	CASTMTGGGNTIYF
TRBV9	TRBJ2-1	CASSVDERGRINEQFF
TRBV6-2/TRBV6-3	TRBJ2-3	CASSYLTRTDTQYF
TRBV14	TRBJ2-3	CASSQGRGGDTDTQYF
TRBV6-5	TRBJ1-1	CASSPPRGRKTEAFF
TRBV2	TRBJ2-2	CASRRGTNTGELFF
TRBV9	TRBJ1-6	CASSVRSSYNSPLHF
TRBV27	TRBJ2-1	CASTTRLAAGPTYNEQFF
TRBV11-2	TRBJ2-1	CASSLGTEYNEQFF
TRBV12-3/TRBV12-4	TRBJ2-7	CASSLGGLTEQYF
TRBV7-3	TRBJ2-1	CASSPDGAGGYNEQFF
TRBV2	TRBJ1-2	CASSEVGSYGYTF
TRBV7-9	TRBJ2-3	CASSWGRGDTQYF
TRBV6-2/TRBV6-3	TRBJ1-2	CASSDTSYGYTF